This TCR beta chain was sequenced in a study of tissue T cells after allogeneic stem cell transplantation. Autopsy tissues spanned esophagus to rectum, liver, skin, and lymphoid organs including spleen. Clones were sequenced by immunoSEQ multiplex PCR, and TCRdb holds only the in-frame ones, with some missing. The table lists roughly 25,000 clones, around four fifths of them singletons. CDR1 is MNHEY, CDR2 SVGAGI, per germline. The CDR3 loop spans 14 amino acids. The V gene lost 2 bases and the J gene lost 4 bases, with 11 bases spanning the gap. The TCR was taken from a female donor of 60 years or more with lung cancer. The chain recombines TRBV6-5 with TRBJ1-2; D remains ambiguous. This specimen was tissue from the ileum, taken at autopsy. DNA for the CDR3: TGTGCCAGCAGTTACGGCAGGAGAGCCTATGGCTACACCTTC. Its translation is CASSYGRRAYGYTF.